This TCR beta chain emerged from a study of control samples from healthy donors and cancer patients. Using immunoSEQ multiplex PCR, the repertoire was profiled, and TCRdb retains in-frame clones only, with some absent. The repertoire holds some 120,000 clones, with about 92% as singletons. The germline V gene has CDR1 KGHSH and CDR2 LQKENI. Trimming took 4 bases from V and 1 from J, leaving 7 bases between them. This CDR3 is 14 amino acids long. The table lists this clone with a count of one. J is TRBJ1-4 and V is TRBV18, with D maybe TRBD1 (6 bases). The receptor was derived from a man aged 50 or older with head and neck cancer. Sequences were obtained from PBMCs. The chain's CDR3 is CASSLQGTNEKLFF. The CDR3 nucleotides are TGTGCCAGCTCACTACAGGGAACTAATGAAAAACTGTTTTTT. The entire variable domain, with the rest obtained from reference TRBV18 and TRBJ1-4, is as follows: NAGVMQNPRHLVRRRGQEARLRCSPMKGHSHVYWYRQLPEEGLKFMVYLQKENIIDESGMPKERFSAEFPKEGPSILRIQQVVRGDSAAYFCASSLQGTNEKLFFGSGTQLSVL.